The 25 T cell receptor beta chains given below trace back to one sample, sequenced in a study of human T cells and chemical hapten exposure. Time point here: pre-sensitization, week 0. Treatment of the sample: therapeutic diphenylcyclopropenone sensitization with weekly scalp DPC. From the RACE reads, TCRdb called clonotypes with MiXCR, one entry per CDR3 protein. The repertoire holds around 350,000 distinct CDR3 sequences, with around 5% as singletons. Sequences were derived from whole blood, sampled in connection with sensitization to the hapten diphenylcyclopropenone (DPC). The receptors were sampled from a woman under 30 with alopecia areata. Some clones in this sample may be carry-over from other donors' samples.

This clonotype was counted many times. The chain employs TRBV10-2 and TRBJ1-5; D not certain. Germline V gives CDR1 WSHSY, CDR2 SAAADI. The germline V and J ends were trimmed by 2 bases and 5 bases, with 10 bases remaining between them. This CDR3 has 14 amino acids. CDR3 nucleotide sequence: TGCGCCAGCAGTGAGAACGGGAGGCATCAGCCCCAGCATTTT. Translation gives CASSENGRHQPQHF.

In this sample, this clonotype turned up a few times. The gene calls are TRBV29-1 and TRBJ2-1, with 8 bases fitting TRBD1. This CDR3 has 13 residues. With 6 bases clipped from V and 10 bases from J, the junction kept 11 bases outside the gene matches. The germline V gene encodes CDR1 SQVTM and CDR2 ANQGSEA. The CDR3 bases are TGCAGCGTCGTAGGGGGACAGGTATACGAGCAGTTCTTC. Its protein is CSVVGGQVYEQFF.

This clonotype was recorded many times. The CDR3 reads CASSLVSGTRTGEQYF. CDR3 nucleotides: TGCGCCAGCAGCTTGGTATCCGGGACCCGAACAGGGGAACAGTACTTC. V and J are TRBV5-1 and TRBJ2-7; 7 bases match TRBD1. The CDR3 is made up of 16 amino acids. Germline V gene data show CDR1 as SGHRS and CDR2 as YFSETQ. The junction had 16 bases not matched to a gene; V was cut back by 0 bases and J by 10 bases.

In this sample, this clonotype turned up many times. The chain joins TRBV16 to TRBJ1-2; the D gene is possibly TRBD1 (6 bases). Trimming pared 5 bases from V and 0 bases from J, leaving 10 bases between. CDR3 length: 14 residues. Germline CDR1 KGHSY, CDR2 FQNENV. The CDR3 sequence is CASSSQGANYGYTF. CDR3 nucleotide sequence: TGTGCCAGCAGCTCACAGGGAGCTAACTATGGCTACACCTTC.

This clonotype has ten or more counts. This chain links TRBV6-2 or TRBV6-3 with TRBJ2-1; possibly TRBD2 for D (6 bases). The V end lost 4 bases, the J end lost 7 bases, and 17 bases lay between the germline ends. CDR1 is MNHEY and CDR2 is SVGEGT in the germline V gene. The CDR3 is 15 amino acids. CDR3: CASSSRDSEGNEQFF. Written as DNA, the CDR3 is TGTGCCAGCAGTTCACGGGACTCGGAAGGGAATGAGCAGTTCTTC.

This clonotype was seen at least ten times. CDR3 residues: CSVQVGTYGYTF. The CDR3 coding sequence is TGCAGCGTTCAGGTCGGCACCTATGGCTACACCTTC. The rearrangement links TRBV29-1 to TRBJ1-2, with D hard to call. CDR1 is SQVTM, CDR2 ANQGSEA, per germline. The CDR3 is 12 residues long. V was pared by 5 bases and J by 4 bases, with 11 bases between. The full variable domain, rest sourced from reference TRBV29-1 and TRBJ1-2, is SAVISQKPSRDICQRGTSLTIQCQVDSQVTMMFWYRQQPGQSLTLIATANQGSEATYESGFVIDKFPISRPNLTFSTLTVSNMSPEDSSIYLCSVQVGTYGYTFGSGTRLTVV.

This clonotype has just a few counts. The V call is TRBV5-8, the J call TRBJ1-1; 10 bases fit TRBD1. V was pared by 4 bases and J by 2 bases, with 5 bases of the junction left unmatched. The V gene's germline CDR1 is SGHTS and CDR2 YDEGEE. This CDR3 has 15 residues. CDR3 region: CASSMGTGDNTEAFF. CDR3 sequence (DNA): TGTGCCAGCAGCATGGGGACAGGGGACAACACTGAAGCTTTCTTT.

This clonotype was recorded a few times. The chain employs TRBV4-2 and TRBJ2-2, with D possibly being TRBD1 (7 bases). CDR3 length: 19 residues. V gave up 2 bases and J gave up 3 bases, with 22 bases separating them. Germline values: CDR1 LGHNA, CDR2 YNFKEQ. The CDR3 loop is CASSQSRVGGGTDTGELFF. CDR3 in DNA: TGTGCCAGCAGCCAATCTAGGGTAGGAGGGGGCACCGACACCGGGGAGCTGTTTTTT.

This clonotype was seen ten or more times. The rearrangement uses TRBV5-5 and TRBJ2-1; D gene unclear. The CDR3 spans 15 residues. The ends were cut back, 2 bases at V and 5 bases at J, with 14 bases in the middle. The germline gives CDR1 SGHKS, CDR2 YYEKEE (reference sequence). CDR3 residues: CASSFSPNSNNEQFF. The DNA of the CDR3 is TGTGCCAGCAGCTTCTCCCCAAACAGCAACAATGAGCAGTTCTTC.

V and J are TRBV4-3 and TRBJ2-7; D perhaps matches TRBD2 (6 bases). CDR3 length equals 13 residues. Trimming stripped 0 bases from V and 9 bases from J, with 12 bases between. The germline gives CDR1 LGHNA, CDR2 YSLEER. CDR3 nucleotides: TGCGCCAGCAGCCAAGAGATGGAGGGCTCGCAGTACTTC. Protein: CASSQEMEGSQYF.

This clonotype was detected ten times or more. The chain carries TRBV12-5 and TRBJ1-2, with 7 bases fitting TRBD1. Germline V gives CDR1 LGHNT, CDR2 FRNRAP. V lost 7 bases and J lost 2; bases outside the gene matches: 4. The CDR3 totals 13 residues. This CDR3 is CASVKDRNYGYTF. CDR3 sequence (DNA): TGTGCTAGTGTAAAGGACAGGAACTATGGCTACACCTTC.

The chain is built from TRBV4-2 and TRBJ2-3; TRBD2 matches at 7 bases. V dropped 1 base and J dropped 4; count of bases not matched to a gene: 5. This CDR3 spans 15 amino acids. Germline V gene data show CDR1 as LGHNA and CDR2 as YNFKEQ. The CDR3 loop reads CASSQASGGADTQYF. Here the CDR3 DNA reads TGTGCCAGCAGCCAAGCTAGCGGTGGTGCAGATACGCAGTATTTT.

In its sample, this clonotype was seen a few times. As DNA, the CDR3 is TGCAGCGTTGTGGGCACAGCTAACTATGGCTACACCTTC. Its protein is CSVVGTANYGYTF. The chain links TRBV29-1 to TRBJ1-2; D remains ambiguous. V was clipped by 4 bases and J by 0 bases, with 9 bases between them. Germline V gives CDR1 SQVTM, CDR2 ANQGSEA. The CDR3 extends over 13 amino acids. The variable domain in full, completed from reference TRBV29-1 and TRBJ1-2, reads SAVISQKPSRDICQRGTSLTIQCQVDSQVTMMFWYRQQPGQSLTLIATANQGSEATYESGFVIDKFPISRPNLTFSTLTVSNMSPEDSSIYLCSVVGTANYGYTFGSGTRLTVV.

This clonotype has ten or more counts. The chain uses TRBV28 and TRBJ1-1; D gene ambiguous. The CDR3 has 14 amino acids. Trimming pared 3 bases from V and 2 bases from J, leaving 10 bases between. The germline V gene encodes CDR1 MDHEN and CDR2 SYDVKM. CDR3 region: CASSLTDLNTEAFF. As DNA, the CDR3 is TGTGCCAGCAGTTTGACGGACCTCAACACTGAAGCTTTCTTT.

This clonotype was counted many times. This sequence joins TRBV29-1 and TRBJ2-3; the D call may be TRBD1 or TRBD2 (6 bases each). The CDR3 consists of 15 residues. Germline assignment: CDR1 SQVTM and CDR2 ANQGSEA. Trimming shortened V by 3 bases and J by 5 bases, and 18 bases separated the two germline ends. CDR3 coding DNA: TGCAGCGTTGATGGGGGGCAGGGGTATAGAGATACGCAGTATTTT. Translated: CSVDGGQGYRDTQYF.

This clonotype was observed at least ten times. V is TRBV21-1 and J is TRBJ2-3; TRBD1 is the table's D call and was not checked against the DNA. TRBV21-1 constitutes a pseudogene. The CDR3 extends over 12 amino acids. CDR3 sequence reads: CASIGGPVTQYF. CDR3 in DNA: TGTGCCAGCATTGGGGGGCCCGTTACGCAGTATTTT.

This clonotype appeared a few times. The rearrangement uses TRBV20-1 and TRBJ2-4, with 12 bases aligning to TRBD2. Germline assignment: CDR1 DFQATT and CDR2 SNEGSKA (reference sequence). The V and J ends lost 5 bases and 6 bases, in that order; junction bases with no gene match: 5. The CDR3 length is 14 residues. The CDR3 region is CSAGPGLAGNIQYF. The CDR3 DNA reads as TGCAGTGCTGGGCCGGGACTAGCGGGAAACATTCAGTACTTC.

This clonotype was detected ten times or more. The chain is built from TRBV7-9 and TRBJ2-3; D may be TRBD1 (7 bases). Per the germline V gene, CDR1 is SEHNR and CDR2 is FQNEAQ (reference sequence). V dropped 1 base and J dropped 0 bases, with 14 bases sitting between them. The CDR3 is made up of 17 amino acids. The CDR3 region has the DNA TGTGCCAGCAGCTTAGGGCGGGACAGCCCTAGCACAGATACGCAGTATTTT. This encodes CASSLGRDSPSTDTQYF.

The chain carries TRBV10-3 and TRBJ1-6, with 9 bases fitting TRBD1. In germline, CDR1 is ENHRY, CDR2 SYGVKD. V trimming: 10 bases; J trimming: 6 bases; junction bases outside the gene matches: 7. The CDR3 length is 14 residues. The CDR3 spells CATNPGQGNSPLHF. CDR3 DNA sequence: TGTGCCACTAATCCGGGACAGGGTAATTCACCCCTCCACTTT.

This clonotype has at least ten counts. The rearrangement uses TRBV11-2 and TRBJ2-1, with a tentative D call TRBD1 (6 bases). Per germline, CDR1 SGHAT and CDR2 FQNNGV. This CDR3 is built from 16 residues. The V end was cut by 1 base, the J end by 3 bases, with 13 bases between. The chain's CDR3 is CASSLAGTLGYNEQFF. The CDR3 DNA follows: TGTGCCAGCAGCTTAGCAGGGACACTGGGCTACAATGAGCAGTTCTTC.

This clonotype has only a few counts. The chain joins TRBV5-4 to TRBJ2-7; D is possibly TRBD1 (5 bases). The CDR3 consists of 13 residues. Between the trimmed V and J ends, which lost 9 bases and 8 bases, there was a span of 21 bases. The V gene's germline CDR1 is SGHNT and CDR2 YYREEE (reference sequence). The CDR3 loop is CATRFGADLQQYF. For the CDR3, the DNA is TGTGCCACCCGATTTGGGGCCGACCTGCAGCAGTACTTC.

This clonotype occurred many times. V and J are TRBV19 and TRBJ1-2; unclear D gene. In germline, CDR1 is LNHDA, CDR2 SQIVND (reference sequence). The CDR3 runs 12 residues. Trimming left V 3 bases short and J 5 bases short, with 7 bases between. In nucleotides, the CDR3 is TGTGCCAGTAGTATCGACGCGTATGGCTACACCTTC. This translates into CASSIDAYGYTF.

This clonotype was observed at least ten times. The V call is TRBV2, the J call TRBJ2-3; tentatively, D is TRBD1 (6 bases). Germline CDR1 SNHLY, CDR2 FYNNEI. The CDR3 length is 13 residues. V was pared by 6 bases and J by 2 bases, with 9 bases between. The CDR3 loop reads CASRDSYTDTQYF. Written as DNA, the CDR3 is TGTGCCAGCAGGGACAGTTACACAGATACGCAGTATTTT.

This clonotype was counted only a few times. J is TRBJ2-7 and V is TRBV11-2, with 7 bases that match TRBD1. Germline V lookup: CDR1 SGHAT, CDR2 FQNNGV. The CDR3 runs to 14 residues. V lost 5 bases, J lost 2 bases, and 6 bases stayed unmatched. CDR3 region: CASSPTGSPYEQYF. CDR3 sequence (DNA): TGTGCCAGCAGCCCGACAGGGAGTCCCTACGAGCAGTACTTC.

This clonotype was detected ten times or more. CDR3 residues: CASTIQGASGNTIYF. The CDR3 nucleotides read TGTGCCAGCACCATCCAGGGAGCCTCTGGAAACACCATATATTTT. The chain links TRBV6-5 to TRBJ1-3; TRBD1 is a possible D gene (5 bases). This CDR3 region has 15 residues. Deletions cut 7 bases from V and 0 bases from J, with 13 bases between. Germline assignment: CDR1 MNHEY and CDR2 SVGAGI.